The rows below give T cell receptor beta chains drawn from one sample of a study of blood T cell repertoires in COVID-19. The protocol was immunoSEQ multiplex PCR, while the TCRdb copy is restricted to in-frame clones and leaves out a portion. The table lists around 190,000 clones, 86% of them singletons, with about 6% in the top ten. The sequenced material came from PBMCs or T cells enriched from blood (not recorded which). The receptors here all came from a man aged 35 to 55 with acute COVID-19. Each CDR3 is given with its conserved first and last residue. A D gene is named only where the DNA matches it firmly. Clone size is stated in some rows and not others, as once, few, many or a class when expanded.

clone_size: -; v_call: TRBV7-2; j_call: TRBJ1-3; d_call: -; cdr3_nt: TGTGCCAGCAGCTTTATCTCTGCTGGAAACACCATATATTTT; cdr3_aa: CASSFISAGNTIYF
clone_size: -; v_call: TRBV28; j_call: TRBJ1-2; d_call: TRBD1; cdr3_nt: TGTGCCAGCACTCAGGGGGGAGCTAACTATGGCTACACCTTC; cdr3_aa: CASTQGGANYGYTF
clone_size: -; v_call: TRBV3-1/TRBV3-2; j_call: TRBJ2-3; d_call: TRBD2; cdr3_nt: TGTGCCAGCAGCCCCATGCTAGCGGCTAGCACAGATACGCAGTATTTT; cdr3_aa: CASSPMLAASTDTQYF
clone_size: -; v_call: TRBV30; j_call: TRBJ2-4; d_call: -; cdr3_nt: TGTGCCTGGAGTCCCGGGACACCATCGGAAAACATTCAGTACTTC; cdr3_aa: CAWSPGTPSENIQYF
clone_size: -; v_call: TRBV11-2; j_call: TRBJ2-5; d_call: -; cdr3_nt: TGTGCCAGCAGCTTAATTTTAGCATCTAAGACCCAGTACTTC; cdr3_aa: CASSLILASKTQYF
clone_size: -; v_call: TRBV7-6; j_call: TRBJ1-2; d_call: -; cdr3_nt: TGTGCCAGCAGCCCGTCGGCAACTCCCCGGAGGGACTATGGCTACACCTTC; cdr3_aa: CASSPSATPRRDYGYTF
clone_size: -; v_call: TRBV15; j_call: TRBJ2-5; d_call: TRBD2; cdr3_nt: TGTGCCACCAGCCTAGCGGGCGGGAGGGCCACGGGAGAGACCCAGTACTTC; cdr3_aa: CATSLAGGRATGETQYF
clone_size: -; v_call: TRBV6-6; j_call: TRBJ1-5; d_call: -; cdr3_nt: TGTGCCAGCACCTCGAGCAGCAATCAGCCCCAGCATTTT; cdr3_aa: CASTSSSNQPQHF
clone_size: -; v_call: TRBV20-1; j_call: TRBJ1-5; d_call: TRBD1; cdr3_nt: TGCAGTGCTAGTTCAACAGGGGGTAAGCCCCAGCATTTT; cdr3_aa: CSASSTGGKPQHF
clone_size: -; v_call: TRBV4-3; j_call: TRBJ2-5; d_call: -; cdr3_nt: TGCGCCAGCAGCCAAGAAACGGGGAAGCAAGAGACCCAGTACTTC; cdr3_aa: CASSQETGKQETQYF
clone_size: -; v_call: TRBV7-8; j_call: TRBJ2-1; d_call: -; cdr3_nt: TGTGCCAGCAGCTTGCAGGGATCCTACAATGAGCAGTTCTTC; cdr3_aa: CASSLQGSYNEQFF
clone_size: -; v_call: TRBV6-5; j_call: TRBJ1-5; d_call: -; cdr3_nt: TGTGCCAGCAGTCATTCGGGGGAGCCCCAGCATTTT; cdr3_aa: CASSHSGEPQHF
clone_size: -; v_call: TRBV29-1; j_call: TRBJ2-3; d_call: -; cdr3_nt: TGCAGCGTAGACCCGGGGTTCACAGATACGCAGTATTTT; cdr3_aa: CSVDPGFTDTQYF
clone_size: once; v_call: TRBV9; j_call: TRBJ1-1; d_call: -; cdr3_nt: TGTGCCAGCAGCCAGAGACAGCACACTGAAGCTTTCTTT; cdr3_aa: CASSQRQHTEAFF
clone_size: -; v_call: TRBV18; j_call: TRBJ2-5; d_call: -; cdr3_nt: TGTGCCAGCTCACCAAATCCCGGGACACGGAAAGAGACCCAGTACTTC; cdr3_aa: CASSPNPGTRKETQYF
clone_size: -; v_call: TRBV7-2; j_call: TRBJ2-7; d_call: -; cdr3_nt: TGTGCCAGCAGAGCTTATTCCGATTCCTACGAGCAGTACTTC; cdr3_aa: CASRAYSDSYEQYF
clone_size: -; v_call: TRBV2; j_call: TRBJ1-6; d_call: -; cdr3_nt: TGTGCCAGCAGGACCCGGGATACGTATTCACCCCTCCACTTT; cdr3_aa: CASRTRDTYSPLHF
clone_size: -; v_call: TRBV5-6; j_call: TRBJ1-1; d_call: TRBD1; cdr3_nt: TGTGCCAGCAGCTTTCGGACAGGGAACACTGAAGCTTTCTTT; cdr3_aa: CASSFRTGNTEAFF
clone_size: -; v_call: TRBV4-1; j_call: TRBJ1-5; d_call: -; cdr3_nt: TGCGCCAGCAGCCAAGTAACAGACCAGCCCCAGCATTTT; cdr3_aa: CASSQVTDQPQHF
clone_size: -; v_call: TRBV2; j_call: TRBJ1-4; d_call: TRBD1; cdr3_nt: TGTGCCAGCAGTGGGGACAGGGGAAAACTGTTTTTT; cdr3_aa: CASSGDRGKLFF
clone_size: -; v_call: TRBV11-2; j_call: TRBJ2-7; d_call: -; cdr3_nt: TGTGCCAGCAGCCCTACTATCTACGAGCAGTACTTC; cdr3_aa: CASSPTIYEQYF
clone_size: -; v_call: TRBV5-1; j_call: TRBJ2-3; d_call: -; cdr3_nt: TGCGCCAGCAGCCCGGGAACTAGCACAGATACGCAGTATTTT; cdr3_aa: CASSPGTSTDTQYF